Listed here are 2 T cell receptor beta chains from one sample, sequenced in a study of blood T cell repertoires in COVID-19. The data were produced by immunoSEQ multiplex PCR, yet TCRdb's version contains in-frame clones alone and is incomplete. In the table there are about 200,000 clones, around 82% of which are singletons. Specimen: peripheral blood. These receptors came from a middle-aged woman with active or convalescent COVID-19.

This clone appeared many times. This rearrangement joins TRBV2 to TRBJ2-1; D is ambiguous. CDR3 length equals 12 residues. CDR1 is SNHLY, CDR2 FYNNEI, per germline. The V end was cut by 10 bases, the J end by 6 bases, with 13 bases between. Here the CDR3 reads CATPAETNEQFF. Written as DNA, the CDR3 is TGTGCCACTCCGGCGGAGACCAATGAGCAGTTCTTC.

The chain couples TRBV25-1 to TRBJ1-2; D is possibly TRBD1 (5 bases). The CDR3 spans 17 residues. CDR1 MGHDK and CDR2 SYGVNS come from the germline V gene. The germline V and J ends were trimmed by 4 bases and 1 base, with 19 bases remaining between them. Written as DNA, the CDR3 is TGTGCCAGCAGTGCGACAACCTCCGACAGCGTTAACTATGGCTACACCTTC. It translates to CASSATTSDSVNYGYTF.